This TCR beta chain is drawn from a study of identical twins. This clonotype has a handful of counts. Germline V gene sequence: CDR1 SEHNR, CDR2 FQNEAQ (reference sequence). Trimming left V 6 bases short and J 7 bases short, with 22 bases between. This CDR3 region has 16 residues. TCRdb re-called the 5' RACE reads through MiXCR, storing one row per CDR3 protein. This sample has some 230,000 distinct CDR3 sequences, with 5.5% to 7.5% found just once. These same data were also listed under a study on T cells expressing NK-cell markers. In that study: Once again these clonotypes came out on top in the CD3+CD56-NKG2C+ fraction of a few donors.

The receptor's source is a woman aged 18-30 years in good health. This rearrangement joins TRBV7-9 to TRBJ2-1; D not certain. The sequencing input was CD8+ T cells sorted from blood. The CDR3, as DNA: TGTGCCAGCAGTTCCACGAAGTGGTACTCCGGGAATGAGCAGTTCTTC. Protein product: CASSSTKWYSGNEQFF.